These T cell receptor beta chains were read from a single sample in a study of identical twins. TCRdb re-derived calls from the 5' RACE reads in MiXCR, one entry per CDR3 protein. In the table there are about 150,000 distinct CDR3 sequences, 3% to 4% of which are singletons. Sequencing used memory T cells sorted from blood. The receptors stem from a man aged 18 to 29 in good health. The CDR3 runs from the conserved cysteine through the conserved F or W. The D gene is left open where the match is weak. A clone size is listed for some rows: how often the clone was seen (once, few, many), or a class if it is expanded.

NA TRBJ1-1 many TRBV7-2 CASSLDSRRTEAFF TGTGCCAGCAGCTTAGACAGCCGCCGCACTGAAGCTTTCTTT
TRBD2 TRBJ2-1 few TRBV20-1 CSAIGTSTVDEQFF TGCAGTGCTATTGGGACTAGCACAGTTGATGAGCAGTTCTTC
NA TRBJ1-2 few TRBV11-2 CASSQSGDYGYTF TGTGCCAGCAGCCAGTCGGGGGACTATGGCTACACCTTC
TRBD2 TRBJ2-1 many TRBV30 CAWSASGLAGYNEQFF TGTGCCTGGAGTGCATCGGGACTAGCGGGGTACAATGAGCAGTTCTTC
NA TRBJ2-5 many TRBV6-2/TRBV6-3 CASSHADRQETQYF TGTGCCAGCAGTCACGCGGACCGCCAAGAGACCCAGTACTTC
NA TRBJ2-2 many TRBV10-3 CAISGRGSNTGELFF TGTGCCATCAGTGGGCGGGGATCCAACACCGGGGAGCTGTTTTTT
NA TRBJ2-7 many TRBV6-1 CASSDADPSYEQYF TGTGCCAGCAGTGATGCGGACCCGTCCTACGAGCAGTACTTC
TRBD1 TRBJ1-1 many TRBV16 CASSERQGANSEAFF TGTGCCAGCAGCGAAAGACAGGGGGCGAATTCTGAAGCTTTCTTT
NA TRBJ1-5 few TRBV19 CASSIDRSNQPQHF TGTGCCAGTAGTATAGACAGGAGCAATCAGCCCCAGCATTTT
NA TRBJ2-5 many TRBV5-1 CASSLAPERQETQYF TGCGCCAGCAGCTTGGCCCCTGAGAGACAAGAGACCCAGTACTTC
NA TRBJ2-7 few TRBV12-3/TRBV12-4 CASSPGHLSSYEQYF TGTGCCAGCAGTCCGGGACACCTGAGCTCCTACGAGCAGTACTTC
NA TRBJ2-1 NA TRBV12-3/TRBV12-4 CASSPGRVGNEQFF TGTGCCAGCAGCCCCGGACGGGTCGGAAATGAGCAGTTCTTC
TRBD2 TRBJ2-1 many TRBV29-1 CKGHVKAGESSYNEQFF TGCAAAGGACACGTTAAAGCGGGAGAGAGCTCCTACAATGAGCAGTTCTTC
NA TRBJ2-4 many TRBV11-2 CASSSAGFGIQYF TGTGCCAGCAGCTCCGCCGGGTTCGGCATTCAGTACTTC
NA TRBJ2-7 NA TRBV14 CASSLPGLQSEQYF TGTGCCAGCAGCCTCCCGGGCCTCCAATCCGAGCAGTACTTC
TRBD2 TRBJ2-1 many TRBV20-1 CSARDKLANSYNEQFF TGCAGTGCTAGAGATAAACTAGCGAACTCCTACAATGAGCAGTTCTTC
TRBD1 TRBJ2-5 many TRBV20-1 CSARMAGGQETQYF TGCAGTGCTAGGATGGCAGGGGGACAAGAGACCCAGTACTTC
NA TRBJ2-1 few TRBV6-1 CASSESGEYAIMEQFF TGTGCCAGCAGTGAATCCGGGGAATATGCAATTATGGAGCAGTTCTTC
NA TRBJ2-6 few TRBV18 CASSRGVPGTDNVLTF TGTGCCAGCTCACGCGGGGTTCCCGGGACAGACAACGTCCTGACTTTC
NA TRBJ2-1 many TRBV5-1 CASSSGWASYNEQFF TGCGCCAGCAGCTCAGGGTGGGCTTCCTACAATGAGCAGTTCTTC
TRBD1 TRBJ1-2 many TRBV15 CATSRGPGQAYGYTF TGTGCCACCAGCAGAGGGCCGGGACAGGCCTATGGCTACACCTTC
NA TRBJ2-7 few TRBV27 CASSLAGAQYEQYF TGTGCCAGCAGTTTAGCGGGGGCGCAGTACGAGCAGTACTTC
NA TRBJ2-2 NA TRBV7-3 CASSSTGTGELFF TGTGCCAGCAGCTCAACAGGGACCGGGGAGCTGTTTTTT
NA TRBJ2-5 many TRBV25-1 CASSGAGAYQETQYF TGTGCCAGCAGTGGGGCCGGAGCGTACCAAGAGACCCAGTACTTC
TRBD1 TRBJ2-1 many TRBV7-3 CASSLRVRGKDEQFF TGTGCCAGCAGCTTAAGGGTCAGGGGGAAGGATGAGCAGTTCTTC
NA TRBJ2-2 many TRBV6-6 CASRDSGELFF TGTGCCAGCAGAGACAGCGGGGAGCTGTTTTTT
TRBD1 TRBJ1-2 many TRBV12-3/TRBV12-4 CASSSGTGNYGYTF TGTGCCAGCAGTTCCGGGACAGGGAACTATGGCTACACCTTC
NA TRBJ2-5 many TRBV3-1 CASSPEGVLRETQYF TGTGCCAGCAGCCCAGAAGGGGTTCTACGAGAGACCCAGTACTTC
NA TRBJ2-5 many TRBV15 CATSRIPGAETQYF TGTGCCACCAGCAGGATCCCGGGGGCAGAGACCCAGTACTTC
NA TRBJ2-1 many TRBV10-3 CAIGTNNEQFF TGTGCCATTGGGACCAACAATGAGCAGTTCTTC
NA TRBJ2-1 many TRBV6-2/TRBV6-3 CASSRTAGNEQFF TGTGCCAGCAGTCGCACGGCGGGAAATGAGCAGTTCTTC
NA TRBJ2-3 many TRBV7-6 CASSPRIRGGRTDTQYF TGTGCCAGCAGCCCCCGCATCCGGGGCGGACGCACAGATACGCAGTATTTT
NA TRBJ2-3 many TRBV9 CASSTGTGGPDTQYF TGTGCCAGCAGCACCGGGACCGGGGGTCCAGATACGCAGTATTTT
TRBD2 TRBJ2-1 many TRBV7-8 CASSFYGRARNEQFF TGTGCCAGCAGCTTCTACGGGAGGGCCCGTAATGAGCAGTTCTTC
NA TRBJ1-5 many TRBV10-3 CAISSGPDSNQPQHF TGTGCCATCAGTTCGGGACCGGATAGCAATCAGCCCCAGCATTTT
TRBD1 TRBJ1-2 many TRBV20-1 CSATRSGGAYGYTF TGCAGTGCTACCCGGTCAGGGGGCGCATATGGCTACACCTTC
NA TRBJ2-6 many TRBV5-1 CASSFNPGTGANVLTF TGCGCCAGCAGCTTTAATCCAGGGACGGGGGCCAACGTCCTGACTTTC
NA TRBJ1-4 many TRBV28 CASSSHRARDSEKLFF TGTGCCAGCAGTTCCCACCGGGCCCGTGATTCTGAAAAACTGTTTTTT
TRBD1 TRBJ1-1 many TRBV14 CASSRQTGGVGAFF TGTGCCAGCAGCCGCCAAACAGGGGGCGTTGGAGCTTTCTTT
NA TRBJ2-7 many TRBV9 CASSVWAGPSSRADEQYF TGTGCCAGCAGCGTATGGGCAGGGCCGTCGTCCAGGGCGGACGAGCAGTACTTC
NA TRBJ2-1 NA TRBV21-1 CASSRSGQRSYNEQFF TGTGCCAGCAGCCGATCCGGACAGCGCTCCTACAATGAGCAGTTCTTC
TRBD2 TRBJ2-3 many TRBV20-1 CSAPRDYFTDTQYF TGCAGTGCACCTCGGGACTACTTCACAGATACGCAGTATTTT
NA TRBJ2-3 many TRBV7-2 CASSELPGRKDTQYF TGTGCCAGCAGCGAGCTACCGGGACGGAAAGATACGCAGTATTTT
NA TRBJ2-4 many TRBV6-2/TRBV6-3 CASSYVQRLAKNIQYF TGTGCCAGCAGTTACGTACAGAGGCTAGCCAAAAACATTCAGTACTTC
NA TRBJ2-3 many TRBV5-1 CASTLDVNTQYF TGCGCCAGCACCTTGGATGTGAATACGCAGTATTTT
NA TRBJ2-7 many TRBV5-1 CASSFRSDPYEQYF TGCGCCAGCAGCTTTCGCAGCGACCCCTACGAGCAGTACTTC
NA TRBJ2-2 NA TRBV3-1 CASSQTGTRNTGELFF TGTGCCAGCAGCCAAACCGGGACAAGGAACACCGGGGAGCTGTTTTTT
NA TRBJ1-5 many TRBV6-1 CASTKDQGGNQPQHF TGTGCCAGCACGAAGGATCAAGGGGGTAATCAGCCCCAGCATTTT
NA TRBJ1-6 many TRBV18 CASSLGRGLGDSPLHF TGTGCCAGCTCACTGGGACGGGGGCTGGGAGATTCACCCCTCCACTTT
NA TRBJ1-1 many TRBV12-3/TRBV12-4 CASSLGLGTAAEAFF TGTGCCAGCAGTTTAGGTCTGGGGACGGCGGCTGAAGCTTTCTTT
NA TRBJ1-4 many TRBV5-1 CASSLQGKTNEKLFF TGCGCCAGCAGCTTGCAGGGGAAAACTAATGAAAAACTGTTTTTT
NA TRBJ2-2 many TRBV20-1 CSASRLGGANTGELFF TGCAGTGCTAGTAGGCTGGGCGGCGCGAACACCGGGGAGCTGTTTTTT
TRBD2 TRBJ2-7 many TRBV6-2/TRBV6-3 CASSYSGLAVSYEQYF TGTGCCAGCAGTTACTCAGGACTAGCGGTTTCCTACGAGCAGTACTTC
NA TRBJ1-5 NA TRBV2 CASSGSTPWGNQPQHF TGCGCCAGCAGTGGATCGACCCCCTGGGGCAATCAGCCCCAGCATTTT